This T cell receptor beta chain emerged from a study of T cell responses to AZD1222 COVID-19 vaccine. Germline V gene data show CDR1 as SNHLY and CDR2 as FYNNEI. V dropped 3 bases and J dropped 7; count of bases not matched to a gene: 8. The CDR3 is made up of 15 amino acids. Sequenced by immunoSEQ multiplex PCR; TCRdb stores in-frame clones only, minus some. The table lists 90,000 to 100,000 clones, 87% of them singletons. The sequence came from an adult in good health. Here the sequenced sample was peripheral blood, taken on day 0 of AZD1222 vaccination. The chain joins TRBV2 to TRBJ1-4; 7 positions match TRBD1. In nucleotides, the CDR3 is TGTGCCAGCAGTGACCGGACAGGCGGGGGTGAAAAACTGTTTTTT. It is translated as CASSDRTGGGEKLFF.